This passage covers 14 T cell receptor beta chains from one sample sequenced in a study of T cell responses to AZD1222 COVID-19 vaccine. Produced via immunoSEQ multiplex PCR; TCRdb's table is partial and in-frame only. The sample gives about 130,000 clones, 93% of which show up once; about 3% is in the top ten. Sequenced here: peripheral blood, sampled on day 0 of AZD1222 vaccination. These receptors were collected from an adult in good health.

This rearrangement joins TRBV5-1 to TRBJ2-1; 9 positions match TRBD2. CDR1 and CDR2 from the germline V gene are SGHRS and YFSETQ. The CDR3 spans 18 residues. V lost 3 bases, J lost 3 bases, and 13 bases stayed unmatched. In nucleotides, the CDR3 is TGCGCCAGCAGCTCTAATACCGGGCTAGCGGGGAGCTACAATGAGCAGTTCTTC. This encodes CASSSNTGLAGSYNEQFF.

The chain combines TRBV7-2 with TRBJ2-1; D ambiguous. The CDR3 covers 17 residues. The V gene's germline CDR1 is SGHTA and CDR2 FQGNSA. The V end lost 2 bases, the J end lost 5 bases, and 19 bases lay between the germline ends. The CDR3 is CASSLFTSPLYDNEQFF. The CDR3 DNA reads as TGTGCCAGCAGCTTATTTACGTCCCCCCTTTACGACAATGAGCAGTTCTTC.

This chain joins TRBV4-1 and TRBJ2-5; 7 bases match TRBD2. The trim removed 4 bases at V and 5 bases at J, leaving 7 bases unmatched. Germline-derived CDR1 and CDR2 are MGHRA and YSYEKL. The CDR3 has 14 residues. This CDR3 is CASSPEGREETQYF. DNA for the CDR3: TGCGCCAGCAGCCCCGAGGGGCGGGAGGAGACCCAGTACTTC.

The genes are TRBV5-1 and TRBJ1-1; 7 bases agree with TRBD1. The V gene end was trimmed by 4 bases and the J gene end by 0 bases; junction bases not matched to a gene: 6. There are 15 residues in the CDR3. Germline-derived CDR1 and CDR2 are SGHRS and YFSETQ. CDR3 bases: TGCGCCAGCAGCATAGGGGGCGGGCTGAACACTGAAGCTTTCTTT. Its translation is CASSIGGGLNTEAFF.

CDR3 sequence (DNA): TGTGCCAGCAGCCTGACCGGGAATAATTCACCCCTCCACTTT. It yields the protein CASSLTGNNSPLHF. The chain uses TRBV28 and TRBJ1-6; D remains unclear. Germline CDR1 and CDR2: MDHEN and SYDVKM. With 6 bases removed from V and 5 bases from J, the gap between germline ends came to 11 bases. The CDR3 is made up of 14 amino acids.

This chain connects TRBV19 to TRBJ1-4, with D perhaps TRBD1 (5 bases). The V gene lost 9 bases and the J gene lost 4 bases, with 15 bases spanning the gap. The CDR3 has 14 amino acids. Germline lookup yields CDR1 LNHDA and CDR2 SQIVND (reference sequence). The CDR3 loop is CASEPGRLNEKLFF. CDR3 DNA sequence: TGTGCCAGCGAACCGGGACGGCTTAATGAAAAACTGTTTTTT.

This chain uses TRBV4-3 with TRBJ1-1; no reliable D call. Deletions cut 3 bases from V and 1 base from J, with 9 bases between. Looked up from germline, CDR1 is LGHNA and CDR2 is YSLEER. This CDR3 region has 14 residues. The CDR3 sequence: CASSQGKGNTEAFF. Here the CDR3 DNA reads TGCGCCAGCAGCCAGGGGAAGGGGAACACTGAAGCTTTCTTT.

The gene calls are TRBV7-9 and TRBJ2-7; 8 bases match TRBD1. The CDR3 sequence is 14 residues long. Germline-derived CDR1 and CDR2 are SEHNR and FQNEAQ (reference sequence). V was clipped by 0 bases and J by 5 bases; unmatched bases: 3. Here the CDR3 DNA reads TGTGCCAGCAGCTTAGCGGACAGGGCGCACGAGCAGTACTTC. Amino acid sequence: CASSLADRAHEQYF.

V is TRBV10-3 and J is TRBJ2-1, with 10 positions matching TRBD2. Losses at the gene ends were 2 bases for V and 5 bases for J; bases not matched to a gene: 3. Germline CDR1 is ENHRY and CDR2 is SYGVKD. The CDR3 sequence is 15 residues long. The DNA of the CDR3 is TGTGCCATCAGTGAGGGACTAGCGGAAAACAATGAGCAGTTCTTC. It is translated as CAISEGLAENNEQFF.

The chain carries TRBV30 and TRBJ1-4; D might be TRBD1 (6 bases). The CDR3 is made up of 12 amino acids. Trimming pared 8 bases from V and 7 bases from J, leaving 14 bases between. CDR1 is GTSNPN, CDR2 SVGIG, per germline (reference sequence). The CDR3 DNA follows: TGTGCCCTGGGAAGGGGGGGTGAAAAACTGTTTTTT. This sequence encodes CALGRGGEKLFF.

The CDR3 sequence is CASSLVPSAGELFF. The CDR3 nucleotides read TGCGCCAGCAGCTTGGTCCCATCGGCCGGGGAGCTGTTTTTT. The rearrangement links TRBV5-1 to TRBJ2-2; D is undetermined. V was trimmed by 0 bases and J by 6 bases, leaving 9 bases between them. Germline lookup yields CDR1 SGHRS and CDR2 YFSETQ. The CDR3 has 14 residues.

The chain joins TRBV28 to TRBJ1-2, with unresolved D. Germline V gene sequence: CDR1 MDHEN, CDR2 SYDVKM. The V end was cut by 4 bases, the J end by 4 bases, with 7 bases between. There are 12 residues in the CDR3. The DNA of the CDR3 is TGTGCCAGCAGTTGGGGTTCCTATGGCTACACCTTC. Protein sequence: CASSWGSYGYTF.

The V and J genes are TRBV6-6 and TRBJ2-7; a weak D match, TRBD1 (5 bases). V shed 4 bases and J shed 6 bases, with 10 bases lying between them. CDR3 length equals 12 residues. Germline-derived CDR1 and CDR2 are MNHNY and SVGAGI (reference sequence). As DNA, the CDR3 is TGTGCCAGCAGTTGGGGCACTGGCGAGCAGTACTTC. Translating gives CASSWGTGEQYF.

The chain uses TRBV3-1 (or the pseudogene TRBV3-2) and TRBJ1-1; no reliable D call. CDR1 LGHDT and CDR2 YNNKEL come from the germline V gene (reference sequence). CDR3 size: 14 residues. Trimming shortened V by 5 bases and J by 2 bases, and 12 bases separated the two germline ends. The CDR3 spells CASSYGRKNTEAFF. As DNA, the CDR3 is TGTGCCAGCAGCTATGGACGTAAAAACACTGAAGCTTTCTTT.